Following are 6 T cell receptor beta chains from one sample sequenced in a study of response to subunit inactivated influenza vaccine. TCRdb recomputed calls from the RT-PCR reads with MiXCR, one row per CDR3 protein. The table has hundreds of thousands of distinct CDR3 sequences, 14% seen once. The material sequenced was PBMCs from blood, taken 14 to 15 days before vaccination. These receptors originate from a man in his fifties or sixties who received an inactivated influenza vaccine.

This clonotype was found a few times. J is TRBJ2-6 and V is TRBV4-2; unclear D gene. The CDR3 contains 18 residues. The germline V and J ends were trimmed by 2 bases and 0 bases, with 14 bases remaining between them. The germline CDR1 and CDR2 sequences are LGHNA and YNFKEQ. Written as DNA, the CDR3 is TGTGCCAGCAGCCAAAGTTACCAGAGTCGCTCTGGGGCCAACGTCCTGACTTTC. This gives the protein CASSQSYQSRSGANVLTF.

This clonotype has just a few counts. The chain employs TRBV7-8 and TRBJ2-5; D might be TRBD1 (6 bases). V lost 4 bases to trimming and J lost 2 bases, with 11 bases between them. In germline, CDR1 is SGHVS, CDR2 FQNEAQ. The CDR3 is 14 amino acids. The CDR3, as DNA: TGTGCCAGCAGCTATTATACAGGGCAAGAGACCCAGTACTTC. Translated: CASSYYTGQETQYF.

A word on this clonotype: A much bigger clone sits one base away, suggesting this may be a read error. The DNA for the CDR3 is TGTGCCAGCAGCCGCCTGGAGACCCAGTCCTTC. Protein product: CASSRLETQSF. The chain has TRBV11-2 and TRBJ2-5; D call uncertain. The CDR3 extends over 11 amino acids. Germline V gives CDR1 SGHAT, CDR2 FQNNGV.

Only a few counts were recorded for this clonotype. The chain combines TRBV12-3 or TRBV12-4 with TRBJ2-5, with a possible D match to TRBD1 (6 bases). Trimming pared 10 bases from V and 4 bases from J, leaving 13 bases between. There are 12 residues in the CDR3. CDR3 coding DNA: TGTGCCACGAAGGACAGTCGAGAGACCCAGTACTTC. Translating it yields CATKDSRETQYF.

A few counts support this clonotype. The V and J genes are TRBV7-9 and TRBJ2-3, with 9 bases that match TRBD2. The V gene end was trimmed by 3 bases and the J gene end by 2 bases; junction bases not matched to a gene: 6. The CDR3 consists of 16 residues. The germline V gene encodes CDR1 SEHNR and CDR2 FQNEAQ (reference sequence). The CDR3 region has the DNA TGTGCCAGCAGCTTTTCCCTAGCGGGGAACACAGATACGCAGTATTTT. Its translation is CASSFSLAGNTDTQYF. The full variable domain, completed using reference TRBV7-9 and TRBJ2-3, is DTGVSQNPRHKITKRGQNVTFRCDPISEHNRLYWYRQTLGQGPEFLTYFQNEAQLEKSRLLSDRFSAERPKGSFSTLEIQRTEQGDSAMYLCASSFSLAGNTDTQYFGPGTRLTVL.

V gene TRBV5-1 combines with J gene TRBJ2-7, with D perhaps being TRBD1 or TRBD2 (5 bases each). There are 14 residues in the CDR3. V lost 3 bases, J lost 5 bases, and 15 bases lay in between. The V gene's germline CDR1 is SGHRS and CDR2 YFSETQ. The CDR3 sequence is CASSSTGRGNEQYF. For the CDR3, the DNA is TGCGCCAGCAGCTCAACCGGACGGGGCAACGAGCAGTACTTC.